This TCR beta chain was recorded in a study of blood T cell repertoires in COVID-19. On the study more broadly: Samples taken during acute and convalescent COVID-19 were collected in the United States, Italy and Spain. The analysed material was cDNA or gDNA that came from T cells, B-cell-depleted T cells, or PBMCs.

In the original processing: By means of reference gene primer amplification, nucleated cell counts were estimated. TCRdb keeps only in-frame clones here, not all; method: immunoSEQ multiplex PCR. The V and J calls and clone size are taken from that table; D and trimming were inferred from the DNA. The sample has 150,000 to 200,000 clones, roughly 84% seen once. CDR1 GTSNPN and CDR2 SVGIG come from the germline V gene (reference sequence). Trimming pared 1 base from V and 9 bases from J, leaving 18 bases between. The length of the CDR3 is 14 residues. The receptor's source is a man aged 60 to 75 who had recovered from COVID-19. This chain joins TRBV30 and TRBJ2-5, with TRBD2 as a possible D gene (5 bases). The sample taken for sequencing was peripheral blood. The CDR3 DNA follows: TGTGCCTGGAGTGAACCCCCGAGGGTGGTGGCCCAGTACTTC. It codes for CAWSEPPRVVAQYF.